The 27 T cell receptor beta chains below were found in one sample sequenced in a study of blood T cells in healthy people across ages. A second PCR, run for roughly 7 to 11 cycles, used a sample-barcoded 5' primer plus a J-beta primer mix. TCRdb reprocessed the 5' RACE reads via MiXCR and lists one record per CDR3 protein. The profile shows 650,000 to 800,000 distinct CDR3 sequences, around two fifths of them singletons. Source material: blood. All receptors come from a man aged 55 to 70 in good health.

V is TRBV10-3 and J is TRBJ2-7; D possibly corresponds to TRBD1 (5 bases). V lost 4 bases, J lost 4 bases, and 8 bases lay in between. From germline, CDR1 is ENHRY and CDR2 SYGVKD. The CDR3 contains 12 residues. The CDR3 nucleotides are TGTGCCATCAGTGGTGCAGGGTACGAGCAGTACTTC. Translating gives CAISGAGYEQYF.

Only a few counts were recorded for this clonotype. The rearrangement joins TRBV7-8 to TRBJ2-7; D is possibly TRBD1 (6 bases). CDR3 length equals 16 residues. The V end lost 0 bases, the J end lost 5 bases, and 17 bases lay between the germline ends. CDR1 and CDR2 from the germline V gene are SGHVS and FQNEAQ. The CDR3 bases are TGTGCCAGCAGCTTAGCGGGGGCAGGGTGGAACAACGAGCAGTACTTC. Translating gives CASSLAGAGWNNEQYF.

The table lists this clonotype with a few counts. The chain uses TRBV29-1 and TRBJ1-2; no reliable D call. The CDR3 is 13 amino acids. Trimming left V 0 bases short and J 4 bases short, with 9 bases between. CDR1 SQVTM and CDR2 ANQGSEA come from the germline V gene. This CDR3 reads CSVEDRPIYGYTF. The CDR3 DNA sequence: TGCAGCGTTGAAGATCGCCCCATCTATGGCTACACCTTC.

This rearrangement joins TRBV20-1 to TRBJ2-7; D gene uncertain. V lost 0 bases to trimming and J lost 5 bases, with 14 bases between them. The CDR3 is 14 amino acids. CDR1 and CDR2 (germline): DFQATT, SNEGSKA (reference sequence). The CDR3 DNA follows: TGCAGTGCTAGAGATGGAAGGGTTCCCGACGAGCAGTACTTC. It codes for CSARDGRVPDEQYF.

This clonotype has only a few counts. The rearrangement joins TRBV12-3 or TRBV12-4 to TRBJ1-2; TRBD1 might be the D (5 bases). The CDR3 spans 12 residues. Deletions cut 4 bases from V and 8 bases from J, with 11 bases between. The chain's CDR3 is CASSSGRGGYTF. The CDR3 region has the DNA TGTGCCAGCAGTTCGGGTAGGGGCGGCTACACCTTC.

CDR3 region: CASSDIAGIDTQYF. The DNA for the CDR3 is TGCGCCAGCAGTGATATAGCGGGGATAGATACGCAGTATTTT. The chain couples TRBV10-2 to TRBJ2-3; 8 bases are shared with TRBD2. The CDR3 totals 14 residues. Germline V gene lookup returns CDR1 WSHSY and CDR2 SAAADI. With V trimmed by 3 bases and J by 5 bases, 4 bases remained unmatched.

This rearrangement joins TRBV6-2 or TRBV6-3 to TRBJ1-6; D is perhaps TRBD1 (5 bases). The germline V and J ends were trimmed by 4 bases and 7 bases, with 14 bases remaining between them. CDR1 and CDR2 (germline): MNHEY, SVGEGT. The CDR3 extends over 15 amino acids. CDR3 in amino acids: CASSWDGTLNSPLHF. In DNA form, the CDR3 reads TGTGCCAGCAGTTGGGACGGAACCTTAAATTCACCCCTCCACTTT.

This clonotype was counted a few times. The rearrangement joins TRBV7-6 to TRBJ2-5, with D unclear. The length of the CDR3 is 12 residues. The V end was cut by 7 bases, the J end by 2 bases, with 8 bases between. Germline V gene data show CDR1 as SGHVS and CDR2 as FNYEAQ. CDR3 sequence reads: CASTHSQETQYF. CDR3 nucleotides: TGTGCCAGCACTCACTCACAAGAGACCCAGTACTTC.

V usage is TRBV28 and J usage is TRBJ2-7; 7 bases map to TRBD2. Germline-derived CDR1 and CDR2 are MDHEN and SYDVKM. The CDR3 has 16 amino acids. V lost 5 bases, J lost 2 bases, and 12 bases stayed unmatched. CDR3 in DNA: TGTGCCAGCAGTCCCCTCGGGCAGGGAGGGGCCTACGAGCAGTACTTC. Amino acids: CASSPLGQGGAYEQYF.

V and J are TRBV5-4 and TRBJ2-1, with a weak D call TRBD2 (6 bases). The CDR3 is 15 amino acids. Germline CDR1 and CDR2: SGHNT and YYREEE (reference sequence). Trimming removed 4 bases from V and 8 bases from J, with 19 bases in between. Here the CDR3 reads CASSAPGLLEDEQFF. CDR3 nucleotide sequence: TGTGCCAGCAGCGCACCGGGACTCCTTGAGGATGAGCAGTTCTTC. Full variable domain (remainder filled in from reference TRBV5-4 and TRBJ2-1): ETGVTQSPTHLIKTRGQQVTLRCSSQSGHNTVSWYQQALGQGPQFIFQYYREEENGRGNFPPRFSGLQFPNYSSELNVNALELDDSALYLCASSAPGLLEDEQFFGPGTRLTVL.

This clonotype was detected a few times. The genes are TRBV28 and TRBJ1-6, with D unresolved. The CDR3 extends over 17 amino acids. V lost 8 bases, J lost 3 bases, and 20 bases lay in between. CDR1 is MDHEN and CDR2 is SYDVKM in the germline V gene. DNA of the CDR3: TGTGCCAGCCGACCCGAATCCCCGGGCCTCTATAATTCACCCCTCCACTTT. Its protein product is CASRPESPGLYNSPLHF.

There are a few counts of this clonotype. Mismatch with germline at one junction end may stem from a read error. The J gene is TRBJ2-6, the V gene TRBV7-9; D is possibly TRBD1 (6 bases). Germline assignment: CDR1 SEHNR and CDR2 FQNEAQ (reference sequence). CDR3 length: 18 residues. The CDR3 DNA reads TGTGCCAGCAGGTTAGGACAGTTCGCGGCCTCTGGGGCCAACGTCCTGACTTTC. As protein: CASRLGQFAASGANVLTF.

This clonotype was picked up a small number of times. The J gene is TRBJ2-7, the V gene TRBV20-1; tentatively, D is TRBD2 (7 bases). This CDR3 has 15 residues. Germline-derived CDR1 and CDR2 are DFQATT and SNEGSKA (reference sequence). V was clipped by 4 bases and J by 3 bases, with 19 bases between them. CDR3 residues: CSAKGGGNPDYEQYF. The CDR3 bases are TGCAGTGCTAAGGGGGGAGGGAACCCGGACTACGAGCAGTACTTC.

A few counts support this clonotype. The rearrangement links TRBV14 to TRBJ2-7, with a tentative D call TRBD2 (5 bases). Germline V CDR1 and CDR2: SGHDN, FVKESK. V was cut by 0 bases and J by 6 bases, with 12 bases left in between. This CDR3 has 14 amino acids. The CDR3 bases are TGTGCCAGCAGCCAAGATGGAGAGGGCGGCGAGCAGTACTTC. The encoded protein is CASSQDGEGGEQYF.

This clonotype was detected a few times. The CDR3 DNA reads as TGTGCCAGCAGCCTCTTGACAGGGGGCCCGTACGAGCAGTACTTC. Translated, it gives CASSLLTGGPYEQYF. The V and J genes are TRBV7-8 and TRBJ2-7; 10 bases agree with TRBD1. CDR3 length: 15 residues. Germline loops: CDR1 SGHVS, CDR2 FQNEAQ. The junction had 8 bases not matched to a gene; V was cut back by 5 bases and J by 4 bases. Full variable domain (remainder filled in from reference TRBV7-8 and TRBJ2-7): GAGVSQSPRYKVAKRGQDVALRCDPISGHVSLFWYQQALGQGPEFLTYFQNEAQLDKSGLPSDRFFAERPEGSVSTLKIQRTQQEDSAVYLCASSLLTGGPYEQYFGPGTRLTVT.

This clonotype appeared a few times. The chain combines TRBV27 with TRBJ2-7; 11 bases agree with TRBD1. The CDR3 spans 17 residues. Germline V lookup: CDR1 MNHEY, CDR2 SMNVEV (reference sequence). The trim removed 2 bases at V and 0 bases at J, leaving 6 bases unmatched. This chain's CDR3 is CASSLRGTGGSSYEQYF. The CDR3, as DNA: TGTGCCAGCAGTTTACGGGGGACAGGGGGTAGCTCCTACGAGCAGTACTTC.

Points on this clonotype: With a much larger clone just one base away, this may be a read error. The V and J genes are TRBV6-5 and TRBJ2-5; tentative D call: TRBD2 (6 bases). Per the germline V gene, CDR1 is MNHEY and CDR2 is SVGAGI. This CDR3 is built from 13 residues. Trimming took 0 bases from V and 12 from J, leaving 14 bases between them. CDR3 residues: CASSYSRRSGEYF. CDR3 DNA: TGTGCCAGCAGTTACTCTCGCCGATCGGGGGAGTACTTC.

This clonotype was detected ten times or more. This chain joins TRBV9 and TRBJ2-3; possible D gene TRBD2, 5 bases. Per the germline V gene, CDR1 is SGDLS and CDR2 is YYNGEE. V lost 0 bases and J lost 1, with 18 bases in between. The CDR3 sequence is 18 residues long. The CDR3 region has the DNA TGTGCCAGCAGCGTAGGATTGGGGTGGCTGCGGGGCACAGATACGCAGTATTTT. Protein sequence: CASSVGLGWLRGTDTQYF.

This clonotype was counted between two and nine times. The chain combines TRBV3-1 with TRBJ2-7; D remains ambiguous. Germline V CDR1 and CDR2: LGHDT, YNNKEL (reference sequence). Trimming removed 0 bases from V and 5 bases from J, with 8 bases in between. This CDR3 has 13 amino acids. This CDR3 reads CASSQEGRDEQYF. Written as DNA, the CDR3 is TGTGCCAGCAGCCAAGAGGGAAGGGACGAGCAGTACTTC.

CDR3 protein: CASSITGLGYGYTF. CDR3 bases: TGTGCCAGCAGCATTACAGGGCTCGGCTACGGCTACACCTTC. The chain combines TRBV7-8 with TRBJ1-2; D may be TRBD1 (6 bases). Germline values: CDR1 SGHVS, CDR2 FQNEAQ. Trimming shortened V by 5 bases and J by 8 bases, and 18 bases separated the two germline ends. The CDR3 extends over 14 amino acids.

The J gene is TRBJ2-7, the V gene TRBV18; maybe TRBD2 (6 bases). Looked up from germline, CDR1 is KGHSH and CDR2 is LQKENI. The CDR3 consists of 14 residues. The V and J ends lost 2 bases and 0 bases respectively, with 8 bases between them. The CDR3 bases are TGTGCCAGCTCACCATCGGGGGACTCCTACGAGCAGTACTTC. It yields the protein CASSPSGDSYEQYF.

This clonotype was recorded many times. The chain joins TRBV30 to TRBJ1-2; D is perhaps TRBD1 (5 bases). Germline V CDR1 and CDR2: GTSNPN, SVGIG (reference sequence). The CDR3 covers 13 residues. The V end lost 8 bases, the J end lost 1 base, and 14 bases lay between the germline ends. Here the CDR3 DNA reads TGTGCCCTCATGACAGCGAATAACTATGGCTACACCTTC. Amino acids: CALMTANNYGYTF.

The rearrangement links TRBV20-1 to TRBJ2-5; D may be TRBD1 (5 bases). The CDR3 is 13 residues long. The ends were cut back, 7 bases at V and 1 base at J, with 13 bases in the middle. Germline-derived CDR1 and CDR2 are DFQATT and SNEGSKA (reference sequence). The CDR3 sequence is CSGRGLIQETQYF. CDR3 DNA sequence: TGCAGTGGAAGGGGCCTTATCCAAGAGACCCAGTACTTC.

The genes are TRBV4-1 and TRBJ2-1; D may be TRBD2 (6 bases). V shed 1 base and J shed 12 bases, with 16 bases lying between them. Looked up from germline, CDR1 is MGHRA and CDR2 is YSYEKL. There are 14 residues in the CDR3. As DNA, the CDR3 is TGCGCCAGCAGCCAAGGCCCGACTAGGACTGGGCAGTTCTTC. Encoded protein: CASSQGPTRTGQFF.

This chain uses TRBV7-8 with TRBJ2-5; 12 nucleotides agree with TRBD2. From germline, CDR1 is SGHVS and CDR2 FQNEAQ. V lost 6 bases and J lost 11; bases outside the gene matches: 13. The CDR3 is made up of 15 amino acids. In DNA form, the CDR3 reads TGTGCCAGCAGTCTAGGGTCTAGCGGGGGGGGCAAGCAGTACTTC. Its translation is CASSLGSSGGGKQYF.

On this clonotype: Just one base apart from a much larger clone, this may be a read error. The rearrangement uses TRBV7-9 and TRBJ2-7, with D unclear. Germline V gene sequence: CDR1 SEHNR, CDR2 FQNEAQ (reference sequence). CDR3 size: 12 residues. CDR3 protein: CASSLVVYELYF. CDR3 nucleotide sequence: TGTGCCAGCAGCTTAGTGGTTTACGAGCTGTACTTC.

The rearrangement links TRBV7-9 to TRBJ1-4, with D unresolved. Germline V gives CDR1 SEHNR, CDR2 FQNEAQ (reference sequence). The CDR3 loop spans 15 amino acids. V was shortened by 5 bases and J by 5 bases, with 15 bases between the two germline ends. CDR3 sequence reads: CASSRSTSPNEKLFF. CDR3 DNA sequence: TGTGCCAGCAGCCGCTCGACATCTCCCAATGAAAAACTGTTTTTT. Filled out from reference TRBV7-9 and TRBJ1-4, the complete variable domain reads DTGVSQNPRHKITKRGQNVTFRCDPISEHNRLYWYRQTLGQGPEFLTYFQNEAQLEKSRLLSDRFSAERPKGSFSTLEIQRTEQGDSAMYLCASSRSTSPNEKLFFGSGTQLSVL.